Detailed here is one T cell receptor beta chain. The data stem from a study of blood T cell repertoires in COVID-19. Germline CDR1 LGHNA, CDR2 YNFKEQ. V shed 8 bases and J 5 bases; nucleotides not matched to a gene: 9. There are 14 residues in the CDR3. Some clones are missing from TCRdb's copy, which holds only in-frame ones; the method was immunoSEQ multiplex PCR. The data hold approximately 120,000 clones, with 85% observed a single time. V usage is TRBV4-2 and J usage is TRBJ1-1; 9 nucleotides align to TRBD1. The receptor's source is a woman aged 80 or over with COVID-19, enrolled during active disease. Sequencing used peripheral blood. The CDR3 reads CASRSLTGGTEAFF. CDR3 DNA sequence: TGTGCCAGCCGCTCCCTGACAGGGGGTACTGAAGCTTTCTTT.